This T cell receptor beta chain comes out of a study of CD8 T cells in Susac syndrome. Sequencing of TCR beta was undertaken in CD8+ and CD4+ T cells derived from blood. It was with random hexamers that 0.5 to 1 ug RNA was reverse transcribed. From the immunoSEQ multiplex PCR reads, TCRdb called clonotypes with MiXCR, one entry per CDR3 protein. The data contain 230,000 or so distinct CDR3 sequences, about 96% of them singletons. This clonotype was obtained from a human donor with multiple sclerosis. The sequenced sample was CD4+ T cells from PBMCs.

Here the CDR3 DNA reads TGTGCCAGCAGTTCCCCGATCTCCTACGAGCAGTACTTC. Translating gives CASSSPISYEQYF. The chain combines TRBV6-6 with TRBJ2-7, with D unclear. Germline assignment: CDR1 MNHNY and CDR2 SVGAGI (reference sequence). This CDR3 region has 13 residues. V lost 4 bases, J lost 0 bases, and 7 bases lay in between.